These 25 T cell receptor beta chains came from one sample sequenced in a study of CD8+ T cells in alopecia areata. Sequencing used cDNA as its template, made by extracting RNA and reverse transcribing it. Some clones are missing from TCRdb's copy, which holds only in-frame ones; the method was immunoSEQ multiplex PCR. The data show roughly 200,000 clones, with around 50% seen just once and 4.9% held by the top ten. The sample taken for sequencing was CD8+ T cells sorted from blood. Receptors were obtained from a human donor in good health.

The chain employs TRBV29-1 and TRBJ1-2, with 10 bases matching TRBD1. J gave up 5 bases and V 6 bases, and 3 bases lay outside the gene matches. Per the germline V gene, CDR1 is SQVTM and CDR2 is ANQGSEA. The CDR3 has 12 residues. CDR3 loop: CSVGTGEYGYTF. CDR3 nucleotide sequence: TGCAGCGTCGGGACAGGGGAGTATGGCTACACCTTC.

The chain carries TRBV13 and TRBJ2-7; possible D gene TRBD1, 6 bases. Germline CDR1 is PRHDT and CDR2 is FYEKMQ (reference sequence). Trimming pared 4 bases from V and 4 bases from J, leaving 8 bases between. The CDR3 sequence is 12 residues long. CDR3 sequence reads: CASSYRAYEQYF. The CDR3 coding sequence is TGTGCCAGCAGCTACAGGGCTTACGAGCAGTACTTC.

The chain couples TRBV5-6 to TRBJ1-6; D call uncertain. From germline, CDR1 is SGHDT and CDR2 YYEEEE. V shed 3 bases and J shed 6 bases, with 10 bases lying between them. CDR3 length: 14 residues. The CDR3 region is CASSSGGLNSPLHF. In DNA form, the CDR3 reads TGTGCCAGCAGCTCGGGAGGCCTTAATTCACCCCTCCACTTT.

V is TRBV4-1 and J is TRBJ1-2, with no clear D. The CDR3 spans 12 residues. Trimming cost V 5 bases and J 8 bases, with 12 bases left between them. The germline V gene encodes CDR1 MGHRA and CDR2 YSYEKL. CDR3: CASSGDGSGYTF. The CDR3 region has the DNA TGCGCCAGCAGCGGGGATGGTAGCGGCTACACCTTC.

The chain combines TRBV19 with TRBJ2-2, with D unresolved. Germline V gene data show CDR1 as LNHDA and CDR2 as SQIVND (reference sequence). Trimming removed 8 bases at V and 7 bases at J, with 11 bases between. The CDR3 totals 12 residues. Here the CDR3 DNA reads TGTGCCAGTCTTAACGGAGTCGGGGAGCTGTTTTTT. It codes for CASLNGVGELFF.

The chain uses TRBV9 and TRBJ2-5, with a possible D match to TRBD2 (7 bases). Germline V gene sequence: CDR1 SGDLS, CDR2 YYNGEE. V was cut by 2 bases and J by 3 bases, with 17 bases left in between. The CDR3 is 16 amino acids. The CDR3 loop is CASSVPRGGAEETQYF. DNA of the CDR3: TGTGCCAGCAGCGTCCCGCGAGGGGGGGCCGAAGAGACCCAGTACTTC.

This sequence joins TRBV15 and TRBJ2-2, with 7 positions matching TRBD1. Germline V CDR1 and CDR2: LNHNV, YYDKDF (reference sequence). The CDR3 totals 17 residues. V shed 2 bases and J 1 base; nucleotides not matched to a gene: 7. Written as DNA, the CDR3 is TGTGCCACCAGCAGACCTTTATGGGACAGGAACACCGGGGAGCTGTTTTTT. It encodes CATSRPLWDRNTGELFF. The full variable domain, completed using reference TRBV15 and TRBJ2-2, is DAMVIQNPRYQVTQFGKPVTLSCSQTLNHNVMYWYQQKSSQAPKLLFHYYDKDFNNEADTPDNFQSRRPNTSFCFLDIRSPGLGDTAMYLCATSRPLWDRNTGELFFGEGSRLTVL.

The chain employs TRBV7-9 and TRBJ1-6; unclear D gene. From germline, CDR1 is SEHNR and CDR2 FQNEAQ (reference sequence). Trimming left V 3 bases short and J 8 bases short, with 23 bases between. This CDR3 region has 18 residues. The CDR3 region has the DNA TGTGCCAGCAGCTTCCAAGGGAACCCATCCCTGGAGGATTCACCCCTCCACTTT. Its protein is CASSFQGNPSLEDSPLHF.

The CDR3 DNA reads TGTGCCAGCAGCTTGCCTCATTTGGGGACTAGGAGCTACGAGCAGTACTTC. Translated: CASSLPHLGTRSYEQYF. The chain employs TRBV11-2 and TRBJ2-7; 8 bases align to TRBD2. Per germline, CDR1 SGHAT and CDR2 FQNNGV. The length of the CDR3 is 17 residues. The J segment lost 3 bases and the V segment lost 3 bases, leaving 13 bases of the junction unmatched.

The chain uses TRBV11-2 and TRBJ2-3; the D gene is possibly TRBD2 (6 bases). In germline, CDR1 is SGHAT, CDR2 FQNNGV. The CDR3 extends over 15 amino acids. Between the trimmed V and J ends, which lost 6 bases and 6 bases, there was a span of 19 bases. The CDR3 region is CASSLGLTSGDTQYF. The CDR3, as DNA: TGTGCCAGCAGTCTCGGACTAACCTCCGGGGATACGCAGTATTTT.

CDR3 DNA: TGTGCCAGCAGAGACACAGATACGCAGTATTTT. Amino acid sequence: CASRDTDTQYF. V gene TRBV7-9 combines with J gene TRBJ2-3; D unclear. The V gene lost 6 bases and the J gene lost 2 bases, with 3 bases spanning the gap. This CDR3 comprises 11 residues. Germline lookup yields CDR1 SEHNR and CDR2 FQNEAQ (reference sequence).

J is TRBJ1-1 and V is TRBV29-1; possible D gene TRBD1, 6 bases. V shed 8 bases and J shed 0 bases, with 13 bases lying between them. The CDR3 is 13 residues long. From germline, CDR1 is SQVTM and CDR2 ANQGSEA. In nucleotides, the CDR3 is TGCAGCCCAGGGACAAACCTGAACACTGAAGCTTTCTTT. This sequence encodes CSPGTNLNTEAFF.

This chain joins TRBV2 and TRBJ1-5, with TRBD1 as a possible D gene (6 bases). V lost 4 bases, J lost 3 bases, and 13 bases lay in between. CDR3 size: 15 residues. Germline V gene sequence: CDR1 SNHLY, CDR2 FYNNEI. CDR3 region: CASSVGHQDNQPQHF. The CDR3 DNA reads as TGTGCCAGCAGTGTGGGACACCAGGACAATCAGCCCCAGCATTTT.

J is TRBJ1-2 and V is TRBV20-1; no definite D call. CDR3 length: 9 amino acids. V was trimmed by 5 bases and J by 4 bases, leaving 2 bases between them. CDR1 DFQATT and CDR2 SNEGSKA come from the germline V gene (reference sequence). This chain's CDR3 is CSAAYGYTF. CDR3 sequence (DNA): TGCAGTGCTGCCTATGGCTACACCTTC.

This clone has only one observation. The chain is built from TRBV25-1 and TRBJ2-3; the D is unclear. Trimming took 2 bases from V and 5 from J, leaving 14 bases between them. This CDR3 has 15 residues. Germline CDR1 and CDR2: MGHDK and SYGVNS. CDR3 sequence: CASSEVYTNRDTQYF. The CDR3, as DNA: TGTGCCAGCAGTGAAGTATACACCAATCGAGATACGCAGTATTTT.

The J gene is TRBJ1-2, the V gene TRBV27; the D is unclear. The CDR3 has 14 amino acids. CDR1 and CDR2 (germline): MNHEY, SMNVEV (reference sequence). V was trimmed by 0 bases and J by 7 bases, leaving 12 bases between them. In nucleotides, the CDR3 is TGTGCCAGCAGTTTATCAGGCCCGAACGGTGGCTACACCTTC. As protein: CASSLSGPNGGYTF.

The gene calls are TRBV2 and TRBJ2-1, with 10 bases aligning to TRBD2. V lost 6 bases and J lost 6; bases outside the gene matches: 8. The CDR3 is 15 amino acids. Germline V gene data show CDR1 as SNHLY and CDR2 as FYNNEI. CDR3 in DNA: TGTGCCAGCAGGCAGGCAACTAGCGGGATCAATGAGCAGTTCTTC. As protein: CASRQATSGINEQFF.

Concerning this clone: Its ends do not fully match the called genes, so a read error is possible. The sample has other DNA sequences that encode this CDR3 too. The chain combines TRBV4-1 with TRBJ2-6; possible D gene TRBD2, 5 bases. Germline assignment: CDR1 MGHRA and CDR2 YSYEKL. This CDR3 is built from 16 residues. CDR3 coding DNA: TGTGCCAGCAGCCAAGGGAGCGGCTCTGGGGCCAACGTCCTGACTTTC. Its protein is CASSQGSGSGANVLTF.

The chain links TRBV13 to TRBJ2-5; no clear D gene. V was cut by 0 bases and J by 1 base, with 12 bases left in between. CDR1 PRHDT and CDR2 FYEKMQ come from the germline V gene (reference sequence). This CDR3 is built from 16 residues. CDR3 DNA: TGTGCCAGCAGCTTAGGCCTAGGACGGCTCCAAGAGACCCAGTACTTC. Its translation: CASSLGLGRLQETQYF.

The chain combines TRBV7-9 with TRBJ2-7, with D unresolved. The germline V gene has CDR1 SEHNR and CDR2 FQNEAQ (reference sequence). This CDR3 has 13 residues. V was shortened by 1 base and J by 6 bases, with 10 bases between the two germline ends. The CDR3 spells CASSLEGRGEQYF. CDR3 coding DNA: TGTGCCAGCAGCTTAGAAGGGCGCGGCGAGCAGTACTTC.

The chain joins TRBV4-1 to TRBJ1-1; D is ambiguous. There are 14 residues in the CDR3. V lost 1 base, J lost 4 bases, and 10 bases lay in between. Germline CDR1 and CDR2: MGHRA and YSYEKL. CDR3 nucleotides: TGCGCCAGCAGCCAAGCTTCCGGCGGCACTGAAGCTTTCTTT. Translating gives CASSQASGGTEAFF.

The chain recombines TRBV15 with TRBJ2-1; D may be TRBD2 (5 bases). Germline CDR1 is LNHNV and CDR2 is YYDKDF (reference sequence). V was cut by 0 bases and J by 6 bases, with 15 bases left in between. The CDR3 contains 16 residues. The CDR3 sequence: CATSRDARRGSNEQFF. Here the CDR3 DNA reads TGTGCCACCAGCAGAGATGCCAGACGGGGTTCCAATGAGCAGTTCTTC.

This clone showed up just once. V gene TRBV7-6 combines with J gene TRBJ2-7; D is possibly TRBD1 (5 bases). The germline V gene has CDR1 SGHVS and CDR2 FNYEAQ. V dropped 0 bases and J dropped 6 bases, with 9 bases sitting between them. CDR3 length equals 13 residues. The CDR3 spells CASSLAGPGEQYF. CDR3 nucleotide sequence: TGTGCCAGCAGCTTAGCGGGGCCGGGCGAGCAGTACTTC.

V is TRBV27 and J is TRBJ1-2, with TRBD1 matching 8 bases. CDR1 and CDR2 from the germline V gene are MNHEY and SMNVEV (reference sequence). The V and J ends lost 6 bases and 5 bases, in that order; junction bases with no gene match: 5. This CDR3 contains 13 residues. The CDR3 is CASRSTGGYGYTF. In DNA, the CDR3 is TGTGCCAGCAGATCCACAGGGGGGTATGGCTACACCTTC.

The chain combines TRBV29-1 with TRBJ2-5; TRBD2 matches at 10 bases. Germline V lookup: CDR1 SQVTM, CDR2 ANQGSEA. There are 14 residues in the CDR3. Unmatched junction bases numbered 11, after V lost 6 bases and J lost 7 bases. The CDR3 spells CSVEGLANEGTQYF. Written as DNA, the CDR3 is TGCAGCGTAGAGGGACTAGCGAATGAAGGGACCCAGTACTTC.